The 14 T cell receptor beta chains below come from one sample, sequenced in a study of blood T cells in healthy people across ages. It was with a sample-barcoded 5' primer and a J-beta primer mix that a second PCR of roughly 7 to 11 cycles was run. TCRdb passed the 5' RACE reads through MiXCR, listing each CDR3 protein once. The sample gives 1,800,000 or so distinct CDR3 sequences, about two fifths of which show up once; about 23% is in the top ten. Sequencing was done on a sample of blood. All receptors come from a human donor in good health.

V and J are TRBV7-2 and TRBJ2-5, with no clear D. Germline loops: CDR1 SGHTA, CDR2 FQGNSA. Trimming left V 3 bases short and J 2 bases short, with 13 bases between. The CDR3 covers 15 residues. This CDR3 reads CASSLWVGRQETQYF. The CDR3 DNA follows: TGTGCCAGCAGCTTGTGGGTAGGGCGTCAAGAGACCCAGTACTTC.

The V and J genes are TRBV2 and TRBJ2-5; no clear D. The end of the DNA aligns better with TRBJ2-7, so the J call may be wrong. CDR1 is SNHLY and CDR2 is FYNNEI in the germline V gene. This CDR3 comprises 13 residues. DNA for the CDR3: TGTGCCAGCAGTGAAGATCCAGGCGGCGAGCAGTACTTC. Translated: CASSEDPGGEQYF.

V usage is TRBV15 and J usage is TRBJ2-5; D unclear. The CDR3 totals 12 residues. Germline loops: CDR1 LNHNV, CDR2 YYDKDF (reference sequence). V was pared by 5 bases and J by 5 bases, with 9 bases between. The CDR3 nucleotides read TGTGCCACCAGCGGCAGCCTGGAGACCCAGTACTTC. This gives the protein CATSGSLETQYF.

V is TRBV20-1 and J is TRBJ2-7; the D gene is possibly TRBD2 (5 bases). The CDR3 contains 13 residues. Germline-derived CDR1 and CDR2 are DFQATT and SNEGSKA (reference sequence). The CDR3 is CSPKRVDSYEQYF. CDR3 nucleotide sequence: TGCAGCCCCAAGAGGGTAGACTCCTACGAGCAGTACTTC.

This chain connects TRBV29-1 to TRBJ1-1; no clear D. Germline V gene data show CDR1 as SQVTM and CDR2 as ANQGSEA. This CDR3 is 12 amino acids long. V was trimmed by 4 bases and J by 3 bases, leaving 9 bases between them. CDR3 nucleotide sequence: TGCAGCGTTGCTGGCATATACACTGAAGCTTTCTTT. It is translated as CSVAGIYTEAFF.

The V and J genes are TRBV19 and TRBJ2-3; D is unresolved. CDR1 and CDR2 from the germline V gene are LNHDA and SQIVND (reference sequence). Trimming pared 4 bases from V and 3 bases from J, leaving 17 bases between. The CDR3 length is 16 residues. CDR3 loop: CASSRGSAIQTDTQYF. DNA of the CDR3: TGTGCCAGTAGTAGGGGATCCGCGATTCAAACAGATACGCAGTATTTT. Full variable domain (missing parts from reference TRBV19 and TRBJ2-3): DGGITQSPKYLFRKEGQNVTLSCEQNLNHDAMYWYRQDPGQGLRLIYYSQIVNDFQKGDIAEGYSVSREKKESFPLTVTSAQKNPTAFYLCASSRGSAIQTDTQYFGPGTRLTVL.

In this sample, this clonotype turned up a few times. The CDR3 DNA reads TGTGCCAGCAGTTACTCAGCAGTGAACTACGAGCAGTACTTC. Protein: CASSYSAVNYEQYF. The chain is built from TRBV6-5 and TRBJ2-7; D gene ambiguous. The CDR3 has 14 amino acids. Germline V gene data show CDR1 as MNHEY and CDR2 as SVGAGI. Trimming cost V 0 bases and J 3 bases, with 9 bases left between them.

The table lists this clonotype with a few counts. V usage is TRBV2 and J usage is TRBJ2-6; TRBD1 agrees at 7 bases. Germline V CDR1 and CDR2: SNHLY, FYNNEI. Unmatched junction bases numbered 7, after V lost 4 bases and J lost 4 bases. The length of the CDR3 is 16 residues. For the CDR3, the DNA is TGTGCCAGCAGTGTCCCGGGACAGCGCGGGGCCAACGTCCTGACTTTC. Protein: CASSVPGQRGANVLTF.

V gene TRBV4-3 combines with J gene TRBJ2-3; 7 positions match TRBD2. In germline, CDR1 is LGHNA, CDR2 YSLEER. V shed 7 bases, J shed 0 bases, and the junction held 7 bases outside the gene matches. The CDR3 has 15 amino acids. The CDR3, as DNA: TGCGCCAGCAAGCGGGGACCCATTAGCACAGATACGCAGTATTTT. As protein: CASKRGPISTDTQYF.

This clonotype was seen only a few times. This sequence joins TRBV29-1 and TRBJ2-7; perhaps TRBD2 as D (8 bases). V gave up 6 bases and J gave up 0 bases, with 15 bases separating them. The CDR3 sequence is 14 residues long. Germline assignment: CDR1 SQVTM and CDR2 ANQGSEA. The DNA of the CDR3 is TGCAGCGTAGCGGGAGACAGGGACTCCTACGAGCAGTACTTC. Its translation is CSVAGDRDSYEQYF.

This chain connects TRBV12-3 or TRBV12-4 to TRBJ2-3; TRBD2 matches 8 bases. The CDR3 length is 17 residues. J was trimmed by 5 bases and V by 4 bases; bases with no gene match: 14. CDR3 sequence reads: CASSYWHGTGGLDTQYF. CDR3 nucleotides: TGTGCCAGCAGTTATTGGCACGGAACGGGGGGGTTAGATACGCAGTATTTT.

The genes are TRBV7-3 and TRBJ1-6, with a tentative D call TRBD1 (5 bases). V was shortened by 3 bases and J by 10 bases, with 13 bases between the two germline ends. CDR1 and CDR2 (germline): SGHTA, FQGTGA. The length of the CDR3 is 14 residues. This CDR3 is CASSFDTGSSPLHF. The CDR3 nucleotides are TGTGCCAGCAGCTTTGACACAGGTTCCTCACCCCTCCACTTT.

This sequence joins TRBV6-6 and TRBJ2-7; D is perhaps TRBD1 (5 bases). Germline lookup yields CDR1 MNHNY and CDR2 SVGAGI (reference sequence). This CDR3 comprises 14 residues. V lost 5 bases to trimming and J lost 3 bases, with 14 bases between them. CDR3 in DNA: TGTGCCAGCAGTGGAATTGCAGGGTACTACGAGCAGTACTTC. It yields the protein CASSGIAGYYEQYF.

The chain links TRBV4-1 to TRBJ1-5; 7 nucleotides agree with TRBD1. Trimming at V came to 0 bases and at J to 3 bases, leaving 11 bases not matched to a gene. This CDR3 is 18 amino acids long. Germline V lookup: CDR1 MGHRA, CDR2 YSYEKL. CDR3 in amino acids: CASSQEGQGGQSNQPQHF. The CDR3 DNA reads TGCGCCAGCAGCCAAGAGGGCCAAGGGGGACAGTCCAATCAGCCCCAGCATTTT.